Each of the 18 T cell receptor beta chains below was sequenced from the same sample in a study of memory CD4+ T cells and cytomegalovirus serostatus. Clones were sequenced by immunoSEQ multiplex PCR, and TCRdb holds only the in-frame ones, with some missing. This sample has 75,000 to 90,000 clones, with 65% to 85% found just once. Single viable CD3+CD4+CD8-CD45RO+ cells were sorted as the memory CD4+ T cells. Sequencing was carried out using memory CD4+ T cells from blood. All receptors come from an adult in good health and CMV-seronegative.

This clone has a single count. The rearrangement joins TRBV2 to TRBJ2-1; a weak D match, TRBD2 (6 bases). In germline, CDR1 is SNHLY, CDR2 FYNNEI. V lost 3 bases to trimming and J lost 7 bases, with 10 bases between them. This CDR3 region has 13 residues. CDR3 nucleotide sequence: TGTGCCAGCAGTGACCCGACTAGGAATGAGCAGTTCTTC. It translates to CASSDPTRNEQFF.

The chain has TRBV4-3 and TRBJ1-2; a possible D gene is TRBD1 (5 bases). The CDR3 covers 14 residues. V was clipped by 4 bases and J by 7 bases, with 16 bases between them. Looked up from germline, CDR1 is LGHNA and CDR2 is YSLEER. The CDR3 nucleotides read TGCGCCAGCAGCCCTATGGACCCGGGGGGTGGCTACACCTTC. Its protein product is CASSPMDPGGGYTF.

The J gene is TRBJ2-7, the V gene TRBV11-2; 10 bases line up with TRBD1. Per germline, CDR1 SGHAT and CDR2 FQNNGV. The CDR3 runs 15 residues. Unmatched junction bases numbered 8, after V lost 3 bases and J lost 6 bases. The CDR3 sequence: CASSFQTGTGVEQYF. CDR3 in DNA: TGTGCCAGCAGCTTCCAGACCGGGACAGGGGTCGAGCAGTACTTC.

This clone was picked up a small number of times. The chain joins TRBV5-1 to TRBJ1-5; no clear D gene. The V end was cut by 2 bases, the J end by 0 bases, with 9 bases between. This CDR3 spans 15 amino acids. From germline, CDR1 is SGHRS and CDR2 YFSETQ. Written as DNA, the CDR3 is TGCGCCAGCAGCTTACTCGGGGTTAGCAATCAGCCCCAGCATTTT. Its translation: CASSLLGVSNQPQHF.

V gene TRBV2 combines with J gene TRBJ2-3; D possibly corresponds to TRBD2 (8 bases). V gave up 10 bases and J gave up 6 bases, with 20 bases separating them. CDR3 length: 14 amino acids. Germline assignment: CDR1 SNHLY and CDR2 FYNNEI. DNA of the CDR3: TGTGCCAACGCCCAGGGGGTAGCGGGGGATACGCAGTATTTT. The encoded protein is CANAQGVAGDTQYF. Based on the CDR3 plus reference TRBV2 and TRBJ2-3, the full variable domain is EPEVTQTPSHQVTQMGQEVILRCVPISNHLYFYWYRQILGQKVEFLVSFYNNEISEKSEIFDDQFSVERPDGSNFTLKIRSTKLEDSAMYFCANAQGVAGDTQYFGPGTRLTVL.

This clone showed up just once. The chain uses TRBV18 and TRBJ1-2, with 7 bases identical to TRBD1. Per the germline V gene, CDR1 is KGHSH and CDR2 is LQKENI. There are 14 residues in the CDR3. V was clipped by 4 bases and J by 8 bases; unmatched bases: 10. For the CDR3, the DNA is TGTGCCAGCTCACGAGCGGGAGGGGGCAGCGGCTACACCTTC. This sequence encodes CASSRAGGGSGYTF. Full variable domain (outside the CDR3, taken from reference TRBV18 and TRBJ1-2): NAGVMQNPRHLVRRRGQEARLRCSPMKGHSHVYWYRQLPEEGLKFMVYLQKENIIDESGMPKERFSAEFPKEGPSILRIQQVVRGDSAAYFCASSRAGGGSGYTFGSGTRLTVV.

This clone was counted many times. This CDR3 reads CASSLTGESRYGYTF. The DNA of the CDR3 is TGTGCCAGCAGCTTAACGGGAGAATCTAGATATGGCTACACCTTC. The chain employs TRBV7-3 and TRBJ1-2, with D hard to call. The CDR3 runs to 15 residues. V lost 0 bases and J lost 5, with 13 bases in between. The germline gives CDR1 SGHTA, CDR2 FQGTGA.

The chain recombines TRBV19 with TRBJ1-1, with unresolved D. Germline loops: CDR1 LNHDA, CDR2 SQIVND (reference sequence). The CDR3 consists of 15 residues. V lost 6 bases and J 0 bases, leaving 14 bases between the germline ends. As DNA, the CDR3 is TGTGCCAGTAGGAACCTTAAAGGGATGAACACTGAAGCTTTCTTT. Translated: CASRNLKGMNTEAFF.

CDR3 bases: TGTGCCAGCAGCCAAGAGATAGGGAAAAATCAGCCCCAGCATTTT. Translated, it gives CASSQEIGKNQPQHF. V and J are TRBV4-2 and TRBJ1-5; no definite D call. Per germline, CDR1 LGHNA and CDR2 YNFKEQ. The germline V and J ends were trimmed by 0 bases and 4 bases, with 10 bases remaining between them. The CDR3 sequence is 15 residues long.

This chain joins TRBV10-3 and TRBJ2-3, with TRBD1 identical over 8 bases. CDR1 and CDR2 from the germline V gene are ENHRY and SYGVKD. This CDR3 comprises 14 residues. Trimming at V came to 7 bases and at J to 5 bases, leaving 8 bases not matched to a gene. In nucleotides, the CDR3 is TGTGCCATCATGGGCCGGGGACAGGTAGATACGCAGTATTTT. Protein product: CAIMGRGQVDTQYF.

This clone has only a few counts. This sequence joins TRBV10-3 and TRBJ1-5; no reliable D call. This CDR3 comprises 14 residues. Trimming left V 0 bases short and J 5 bases short, with 8 bases between. Germline V lookup: CDR1 ENHRY, CDR2 SYGVKD. For the CDR3, the DNA is TGTGCCATCAGTGAGTCGAACGGGGATCAGCCCCAGCATTTT. Translated: CAISESNGDQPQHF.

The chain employs TRBV9 and TRBJ1-1; no clear D gene. The CDR3 loop spans 15 amino acids. The germline gives CDR1 SGDLS, CDR2 YYNGEE. Trimming stripped 4 bases from V and 5 bases from J, with 18 bases between. The CDR3 DNA reads TGTGCCAGCAGCCCCCTGACCGCCCCGGGAACTGAAGCTTTCTTT. Residues: CASSPLTAPGTEAFF. Complete variable domain (other parts from reference TRBV9 and TRBJ1-1): DSGVTQTPKHLITATGQRVTLRCSPRSGDLSVYWYQQSLDQGLQFLIQYYNGEERAKGNILERFSAQQFPDLHSELNLSSLELGDSALYFCASSPLTAPGTEAFFGQGTRLTVV.

This sequence joins TRBV19 and TRBJ2-3; 9 bases are a match to TRBD2. This CDR3 spans 15 amino acids. Trimming cost V 3 bases and J 5 bases; bases outside gene matches: 6. Germline-derived CDR1 and CDR2 are LNHDA and SQIVND (reference sequence). The CDR3 loop is CASSMDLAGVDTQYF. DNA for the CDR3: TGTGCCAGTAGTATGGATTTAGCGGGGGTAGATACGCAGTATTTT.

The J gene is TRBJ1-5, the V gene TRBV18, with unresolved D. With 6 bases removed from V and 3 bases from J, the gap between germline ends came to 9 bases. This CDR3 has 13 residues. Germline values: CDR1 KGHSH, CDR2 LQKENI. The CDR3 nucleotides read TGTGCCAGCTCGTCAAATTACAATCAGCCCCAGCATTTT. This sequence encodes CASSSNYNQPQHF.

J is TRBJ2-1 and V is TRBV27; TRBD2 matches at 7 bases. The CDR3 has 14 amino acids. V lost 10 bases, J lost 4 bases, and 10 bases stayed unmatched. Germline V lookup: CDR1 MNHEY, CDR2 SMNVEV (reference sequence). As DNA, the CDR3 is TGTGCCACCCGGGGGAGCGGGGTGTACAATGAGCAGTTCTTC. It specifies CATRGSGVYNEQFF.

The chain carries TRBV7-2 and TRBJ1-1; D is unresolved. V lost 1 base and J 11 bases, leaving 20 bases between the germline ends. CDR1 and CDR2 from the germline V gene are SGHTA and FQGNSA. This CDR3 contains 15 residues. This chain's CDR3 is CASSLGVARLRRAFF. In nucleotides, the CDR3 is TGTGCCAGCAGCTTAGGGGTAGCTCGGCTTAGAAGGGCTTTCTTT.

This clone was seen more than once but under ten times. CDR3: CASSLGSIGTAEAFF. The CDR3 DNA sequence: TGTGCCAGCAGCTTGGGATCAATAGGGACAGCTGAAGCTTTCTTT. V gene TRBV7-8 combines with J gene TRBJ1-1; 7 bases are shared with TRBD1. The length of the CDR3 is 15 residues. V lost 3 bases and J lost 6; bases outside the gene matches: 10. Germline CDR1 and CDR2: SGHVS and FQNEAQ.

The chain uses TRBV30 and TRBJ1-6, with a tentative D call TRBD1 (6 bases). CDR3 size: 13 residues. Germline V gene data show CDR1 as GTSNPN and CDR2 as SVGIG (reference sequence). The ends were cut back, 4 bases at V and 7 bases at J, with 11 bases in the middle. The CDR3 bases are TGTGCCTGGAACACGGGACAAAATTCACCCCTCCACTTT. It is translated as CAWNTGQNSPLHF.